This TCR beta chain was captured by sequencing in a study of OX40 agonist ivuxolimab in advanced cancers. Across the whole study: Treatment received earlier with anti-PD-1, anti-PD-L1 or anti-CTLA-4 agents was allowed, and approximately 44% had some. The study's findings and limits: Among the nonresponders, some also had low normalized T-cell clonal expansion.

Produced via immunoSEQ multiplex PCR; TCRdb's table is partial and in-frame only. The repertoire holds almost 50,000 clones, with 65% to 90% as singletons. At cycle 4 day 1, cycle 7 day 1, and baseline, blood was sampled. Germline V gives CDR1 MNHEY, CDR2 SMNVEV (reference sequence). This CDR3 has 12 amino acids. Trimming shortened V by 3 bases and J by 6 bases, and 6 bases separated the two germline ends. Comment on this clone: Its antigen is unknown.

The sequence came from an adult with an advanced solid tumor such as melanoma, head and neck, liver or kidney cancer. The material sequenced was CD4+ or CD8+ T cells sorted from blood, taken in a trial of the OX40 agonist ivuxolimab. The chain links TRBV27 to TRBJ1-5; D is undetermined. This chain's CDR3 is CASSLWGQPQHF. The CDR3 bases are TGTGCCAGCAGTTTGTGGGGTCAGCCCCAGCATTTT.